The sequence of this T cell receptor beta chain was determined in a study of sequential checkpoint blockade in melanoma. Study as a whole: Both treatment sequences were followed by maintenance nivolumab.

The method was immunoSEQ multiplex PCR; TCRdb's version includes in-frame clones alone and lacks a portion of them. The sample yields 25,000 to 30,000 clones, roughly 80% seen once. There are 15 residues in the CDR3. Germline values: CDR1 MNHEY, CDR2 SMNVEV (reference sequence). V gave up 0 bases and J gave up 4 bases, with 13 bases separating them. Treatment reported: randomized to nivolumab then ipilimumab (arm A) or the reverse (arm B). DNA-damaging chemotherapy had not been given to any patient beforehand. The V gene is TRBV27, the J gene TRBJ2-7, with a tentative D call TRBD1 (5 bases). This specimen was CD8+ T cells sorted from blood (inferred from file names), taken from a patient given nivolumab and ipilimumab in sequence. This TCR was recovered from a human donor with melanoma. The CDR3 DNA is TGTGCCAGCAGTTTATCGGGGCAGGGTAGGTACGAGCAGTACTTC. Translation: CASSLSGQGRYEQYF.